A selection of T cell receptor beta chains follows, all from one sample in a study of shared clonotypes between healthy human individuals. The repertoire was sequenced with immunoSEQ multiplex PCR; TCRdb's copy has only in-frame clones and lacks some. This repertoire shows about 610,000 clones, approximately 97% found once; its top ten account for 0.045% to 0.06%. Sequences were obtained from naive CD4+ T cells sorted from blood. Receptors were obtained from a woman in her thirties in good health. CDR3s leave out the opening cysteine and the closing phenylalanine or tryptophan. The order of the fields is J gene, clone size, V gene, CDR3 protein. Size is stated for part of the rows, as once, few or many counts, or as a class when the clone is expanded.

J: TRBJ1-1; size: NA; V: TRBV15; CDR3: ATSRDSATGYARAF
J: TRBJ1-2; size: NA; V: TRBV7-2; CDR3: ASSLVENYGYT
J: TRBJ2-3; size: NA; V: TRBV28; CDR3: ASSDGNTDTQY
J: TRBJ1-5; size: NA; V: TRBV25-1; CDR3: ASRGQPQH
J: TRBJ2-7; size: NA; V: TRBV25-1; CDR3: ASTGGPIGYEQY
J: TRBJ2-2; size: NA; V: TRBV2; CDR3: ASRGLAGENGELF
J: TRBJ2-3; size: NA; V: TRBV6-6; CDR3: ASIPPAVTDTQY
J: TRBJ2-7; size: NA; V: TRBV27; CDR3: ASSLLASPYEQY
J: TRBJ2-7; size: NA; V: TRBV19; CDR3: ASSTIAGAVYEQY
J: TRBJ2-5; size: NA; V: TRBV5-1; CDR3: ASSLVVDRSQETQY
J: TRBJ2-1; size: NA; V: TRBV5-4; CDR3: ASFLAGGLGDNEQF
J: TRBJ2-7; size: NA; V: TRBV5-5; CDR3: ASSLSPSYEQY
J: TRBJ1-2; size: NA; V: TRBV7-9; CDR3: ASSLVSVTYGYT
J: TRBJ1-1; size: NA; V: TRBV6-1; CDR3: ASSGVAWVNTEAF
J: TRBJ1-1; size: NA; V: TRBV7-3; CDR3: ASSPGTGAGAF
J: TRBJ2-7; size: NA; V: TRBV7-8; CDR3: ASIPSRQGSLREQY
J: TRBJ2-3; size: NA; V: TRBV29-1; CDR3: SGGGGRADTQY
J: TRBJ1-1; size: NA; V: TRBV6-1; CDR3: ASTEDTEAF
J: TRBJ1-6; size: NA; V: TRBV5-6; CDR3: ASSLNGQGLSNSPLH
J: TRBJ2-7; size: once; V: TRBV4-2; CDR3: ASSQPLGDSRTYEQY
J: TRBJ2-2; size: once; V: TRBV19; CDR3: ASRGTLGAGELF
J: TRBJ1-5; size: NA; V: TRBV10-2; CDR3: ASSEKQRGDRQPQH
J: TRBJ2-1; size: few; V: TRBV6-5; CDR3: ASSYSVQRSYNEQF
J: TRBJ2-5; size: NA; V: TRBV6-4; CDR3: ASSIAGGETQY
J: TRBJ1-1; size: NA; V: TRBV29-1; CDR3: SVTQGAMDTEAF
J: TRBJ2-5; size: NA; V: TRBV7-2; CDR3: ASSPSGRRLEETQY
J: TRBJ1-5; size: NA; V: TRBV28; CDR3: ASSSQGNQPQH
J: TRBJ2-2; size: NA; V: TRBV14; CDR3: ASSQYSGRATGELF
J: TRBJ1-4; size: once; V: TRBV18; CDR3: ASSRPPGQGNEKLF
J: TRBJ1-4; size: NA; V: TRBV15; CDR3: ATSRGGGGIEKLF
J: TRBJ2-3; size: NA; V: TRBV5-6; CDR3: ASSFLVNAGPNTDTQY